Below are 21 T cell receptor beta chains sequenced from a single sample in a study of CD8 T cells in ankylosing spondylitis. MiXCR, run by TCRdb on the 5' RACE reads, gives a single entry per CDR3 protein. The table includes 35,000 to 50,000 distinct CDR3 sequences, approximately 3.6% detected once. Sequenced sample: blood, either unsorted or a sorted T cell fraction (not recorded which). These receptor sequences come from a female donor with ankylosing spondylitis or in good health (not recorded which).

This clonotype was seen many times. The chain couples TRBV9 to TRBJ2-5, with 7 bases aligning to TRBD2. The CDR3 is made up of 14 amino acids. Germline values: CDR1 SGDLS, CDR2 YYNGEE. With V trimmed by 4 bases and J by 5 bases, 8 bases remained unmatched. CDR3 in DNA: TGTGCCAGCAGCTCCAGCGGGGAAGGGGAGACCCAGTACTTC. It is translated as CASSSSGEGETQYF.

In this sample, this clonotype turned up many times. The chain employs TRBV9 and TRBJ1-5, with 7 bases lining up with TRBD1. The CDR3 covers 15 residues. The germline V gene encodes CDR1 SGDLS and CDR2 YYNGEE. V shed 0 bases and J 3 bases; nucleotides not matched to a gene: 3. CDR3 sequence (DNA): TGTGCCAGCAGCGTAGGACAGGGCTTCAATCAGCCCCAGCATTTT. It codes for CASSVGQGFNQPQHF. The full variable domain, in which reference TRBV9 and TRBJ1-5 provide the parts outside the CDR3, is DSGVTQTPKHLITATGQRVTLRCSPRSGDLSVYWYQQSLDQGLQFLIQYYNGEERAKGNILERFSAQQFPDLHSELNLSSLELGDSALYFCASSVGQGFNQPQHFGDGTRLSIL.

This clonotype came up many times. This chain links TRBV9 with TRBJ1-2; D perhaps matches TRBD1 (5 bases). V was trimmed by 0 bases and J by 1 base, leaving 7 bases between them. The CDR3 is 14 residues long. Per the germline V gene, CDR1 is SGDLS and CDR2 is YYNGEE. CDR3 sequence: CASSVGQSNYGYTF. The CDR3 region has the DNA TGTGCCAGCAGCGTAGGACAGAGTAACTATGGCTACACCTTC.

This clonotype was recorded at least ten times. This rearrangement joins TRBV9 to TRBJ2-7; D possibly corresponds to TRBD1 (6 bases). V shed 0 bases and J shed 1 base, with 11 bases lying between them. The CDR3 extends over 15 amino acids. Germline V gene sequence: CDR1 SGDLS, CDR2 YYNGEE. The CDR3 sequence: CASSVGTDLSYEQYF. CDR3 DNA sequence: TGTGCCAGCAGCGTAGGGACAGACCTTTCCTACGAGCAGTACTTC. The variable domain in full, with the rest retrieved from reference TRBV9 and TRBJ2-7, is DSGVTQTPKHLITATGQRVTLRCSPRSGDLSVYWYQQSLDQGLQFLIQYYNGEERAKGNILERFSAQQFPDLHSELNLSSLELGDSALYFCASSVGTDLSYEQYFGPGTRLTVT.

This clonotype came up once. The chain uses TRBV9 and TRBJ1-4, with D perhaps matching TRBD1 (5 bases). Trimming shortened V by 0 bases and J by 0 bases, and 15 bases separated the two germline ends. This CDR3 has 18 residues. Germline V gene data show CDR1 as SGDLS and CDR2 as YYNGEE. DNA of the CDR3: TGTGCCAGCAGCGTAGGGAGGGGCTCCAAAGCAACTAATGAAAAACTGTTTTTT. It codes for CASSVGRGSKATNEKLFF.

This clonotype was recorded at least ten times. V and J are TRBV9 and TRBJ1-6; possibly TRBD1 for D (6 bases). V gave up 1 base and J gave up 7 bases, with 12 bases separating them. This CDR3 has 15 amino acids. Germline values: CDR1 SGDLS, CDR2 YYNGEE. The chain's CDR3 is CASSVIGQMNSPLHF. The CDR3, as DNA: TGTGCCAGCAGCGTAATAGGACAGATGAATTCACCCCTCCACTTT.

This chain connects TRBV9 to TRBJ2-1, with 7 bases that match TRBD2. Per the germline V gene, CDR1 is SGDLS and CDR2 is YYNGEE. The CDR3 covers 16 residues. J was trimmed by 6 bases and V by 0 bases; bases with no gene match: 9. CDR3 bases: TGTGCCAGCAGCGTAGAGCCAAGGCCGGGGGGCAATGAGCAGTTCTTC. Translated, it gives CASSVEPRPGGNEQFF. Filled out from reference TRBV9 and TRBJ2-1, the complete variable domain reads DSGVTQTPKHLITATGQRVTLRCSPRSGDLSVYWYQQSLDQGLQFLIQYYNGEERAKGNILERFSAQQFPDLHSELNLSSLELGDSALYFCASSVEPRPGGNEQFFGPGTRLTVL.

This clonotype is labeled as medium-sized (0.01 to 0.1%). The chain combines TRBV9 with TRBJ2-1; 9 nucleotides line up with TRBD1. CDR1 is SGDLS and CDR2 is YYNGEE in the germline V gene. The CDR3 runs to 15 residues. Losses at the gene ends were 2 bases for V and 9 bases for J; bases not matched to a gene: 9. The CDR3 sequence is CASSVTGGNLSEQFF. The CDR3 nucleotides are TGTGCCAGCAGCGTGACAGGGGGGAATTTGAGTGAGCAGTTCTTC.

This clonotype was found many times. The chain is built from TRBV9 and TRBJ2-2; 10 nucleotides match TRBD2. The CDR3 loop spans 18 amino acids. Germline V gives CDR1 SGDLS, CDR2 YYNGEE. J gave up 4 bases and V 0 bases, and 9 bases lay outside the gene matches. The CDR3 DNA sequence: TGTGCCAGCAGCGTAGCCCCTCTAGCGGGGGACGGCACCGGGGAGCTGTTTTTT. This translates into CASSVAPLAGDGTGELFF.

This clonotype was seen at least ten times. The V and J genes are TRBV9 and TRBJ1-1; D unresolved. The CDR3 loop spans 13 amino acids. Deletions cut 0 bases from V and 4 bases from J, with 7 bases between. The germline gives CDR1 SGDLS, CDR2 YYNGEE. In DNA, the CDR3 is TGTGCCAGCAGCGTAGCCCCTGCCACTGAAGCTTTCTTT. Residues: CASSVAPATEAFF.

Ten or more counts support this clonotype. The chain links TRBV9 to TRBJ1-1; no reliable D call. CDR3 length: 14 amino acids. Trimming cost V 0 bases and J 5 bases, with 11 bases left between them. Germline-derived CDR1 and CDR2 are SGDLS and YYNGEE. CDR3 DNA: TGTGCCAGCAGCGTAGGAGCGGGAAAGACTGAAGCTTTCTTT. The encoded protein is CASSVGAGKTEAFF.

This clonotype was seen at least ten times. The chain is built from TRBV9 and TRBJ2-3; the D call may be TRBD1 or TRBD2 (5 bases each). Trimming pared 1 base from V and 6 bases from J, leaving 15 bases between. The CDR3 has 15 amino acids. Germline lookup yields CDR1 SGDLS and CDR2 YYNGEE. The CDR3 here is CASSVRDAHPDTQYF. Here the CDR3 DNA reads TGTGCCAGCAGCGTACGGGACGCACACCCGGATACGCAGTATTTT.

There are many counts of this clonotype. The CDR3 loop is CASSVEGLPTYEQYF. CDR3 bases: TGTGCCAGCAGCGTAGAAGGGCTCCCCACCTACGAGCAGTACTTC. The rearrangement links TRBV9 to TRBJ2-7; D remains ambiguous. This CDR3 comprises 15 residues. The V end was cut by 0 bases, the J end by 2 bases, with 12 bases between. CDR1 is SGDLS and CDR2 is YYNGEE in the germline V gene.

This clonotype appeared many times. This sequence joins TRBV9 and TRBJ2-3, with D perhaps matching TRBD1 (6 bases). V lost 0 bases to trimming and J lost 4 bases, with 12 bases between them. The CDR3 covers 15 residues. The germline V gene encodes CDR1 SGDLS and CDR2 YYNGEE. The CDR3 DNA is TGTGCCAGCAGCGTAGGATCCAGGGGCTCAGATACGCAGTATTTT. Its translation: CASSVGSRGSDTQYF. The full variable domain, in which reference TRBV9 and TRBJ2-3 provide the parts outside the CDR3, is DSGVTQTPKHLITATGQRVTLRCSPRSGDLSVYWYQQSLDQGLQFLIQYYNGEERAKGNILERFSAQQFPDLHSELNLSSLELGDSALYFCASSVGSRGSDTQYFGPGTRLTVL.

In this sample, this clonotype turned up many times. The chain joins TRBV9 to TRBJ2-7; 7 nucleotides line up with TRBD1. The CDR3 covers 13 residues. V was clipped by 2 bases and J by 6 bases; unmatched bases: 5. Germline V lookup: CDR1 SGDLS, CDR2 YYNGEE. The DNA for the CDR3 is TGTGCCAGCAGCGTGAACAGGGGCACCGAGCAGTACTTC. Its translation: CASSVNRGTEQYF.

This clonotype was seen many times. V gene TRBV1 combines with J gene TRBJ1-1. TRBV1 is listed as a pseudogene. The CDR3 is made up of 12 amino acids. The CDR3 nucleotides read TGCACCAGCAGCCAAACTAGGGGGGAGGCTTTCTTT. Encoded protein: CTSSQTRGEAFF.

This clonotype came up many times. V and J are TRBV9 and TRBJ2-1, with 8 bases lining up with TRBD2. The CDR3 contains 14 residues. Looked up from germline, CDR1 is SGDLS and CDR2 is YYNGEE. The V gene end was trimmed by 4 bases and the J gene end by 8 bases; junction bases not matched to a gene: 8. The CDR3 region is CASSTIAGSDEQFF. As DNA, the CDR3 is TGTGCCAGCAGCACAATAGCGGGGAGCGATGAGCAGTTCTTC.

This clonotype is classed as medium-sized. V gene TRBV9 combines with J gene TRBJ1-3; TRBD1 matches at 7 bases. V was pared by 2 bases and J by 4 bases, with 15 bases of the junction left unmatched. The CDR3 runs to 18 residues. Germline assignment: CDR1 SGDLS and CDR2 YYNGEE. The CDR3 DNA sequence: TGTGCCAGCAGCGTTACCGGGACAGTAGCCTCGGGAGGAAACACCATATATTTT. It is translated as CASSVTGTVASGGNTIYF.

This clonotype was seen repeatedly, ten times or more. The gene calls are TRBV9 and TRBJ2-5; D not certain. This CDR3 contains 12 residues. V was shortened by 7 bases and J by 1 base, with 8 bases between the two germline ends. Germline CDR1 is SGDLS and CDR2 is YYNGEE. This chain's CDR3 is CASSKAQETQYF. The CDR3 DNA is TGTGCCAGCTCGAAGGCCCAAGAGACCCAGTACTTC.

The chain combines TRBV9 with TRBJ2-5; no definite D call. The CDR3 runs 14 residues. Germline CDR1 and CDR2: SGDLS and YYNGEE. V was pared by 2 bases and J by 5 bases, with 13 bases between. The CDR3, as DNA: TGTGCCAGCAGCGTTTACCATTTTGGGGAGACCCAGTACTTC. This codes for CASSVYHFGETQYF.

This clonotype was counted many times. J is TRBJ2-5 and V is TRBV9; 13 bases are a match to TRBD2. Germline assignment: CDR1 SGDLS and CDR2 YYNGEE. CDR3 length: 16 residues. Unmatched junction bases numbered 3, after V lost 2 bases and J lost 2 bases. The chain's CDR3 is CASSVRLAGGQETQYF. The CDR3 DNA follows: TGTGCCAGCAGCGTCAGACTAGCGGGGGGTCAAGAGACCCAGTACTTC.